A single sample gave rise to the 13 T cell receptor beta chains below, sequenced in a study of cytomegalovirus exposure and HLA in healthy donors. With 60 Vbeta and 13 Jbeta primers, the PCR was carried out. Profiling relied on immunoSEQ multiplex PCR, and the TCRdb table lists in-frame clones only, not all of them. The sample yields around 150,000 clones, less than 80% seen once. Sequenced material: PBMCs. The receptors stem from a man aged 40-50 years in good health and CMV-seropositive.

The CDR3 is CASSPIGETQYF. Here the CDR3 DNA reads TGCGCCAGCAGTCCGATCGGAGAGACCCAGTACTTC. This chain connects TRBV5-1 to TRBJ2-5; D gene unclear. The length of the CDR3 is 12 residues. Germline V gene data show CDR1 as SGHRS and CDR2 as YFSETQ. The V end was cut by 5 bases, the J end by 4 bases, with 9 bases between.

The sample holds one count of this clone. This chain uses TRBV7-2 with TRBJ2-5; TRBD1 agrees at 9 bases. Germline CDR1 is SGHTA and CDR2 is FQGNSA. Losses at the gene ends were 0 bases for V and 5 bases for J; bases not matched to a gene: 10. The CDR3 has 17 residues. The CDR3 DNA reads TGTGCCAGCAGCTTAGCGCTAACAGGGGGCCAGGGGGAGACCCAGTACTTC. Translation: CASSLALTGGQGETQYF.

The count of this clone is one. The chain uses TRBV6-1 and TRBJ1-2, with a tentative D call TRBD1 (6 bases). There are 15 residues in the CDR3. In germline, CDR1 is MNHNS, CDR2 SASEGT. V lost 7 bases and J 0 bases, leaving 15 bases between the germline ends. The CDR3 loop reads CASTPSGASNYGYTF. The CDR3 nucleotides are TGTGCCAGCACCCCTTCAGGGGCGTCTAACTATGGCTACACCTTC.

The gene calls are TRBV6-5 and TRBJ2-7, with D perhaps TRBD2 (5 bases). This CDR3 has 16 amino acids. V lost 0 bases and J lost 2, with 14 bases in between. Per the germline V gene, CDR1 is MNHEY and CDR2 is SVGAGI. The CDR3 loop is CASSYSGLPTPYEQYF. As DNA, the CDR3 is TGTGCCAGCAGTTACTCCGGACTTCCCACCCCCTACGAGCAGTACTTC.

This clone showed up just a few times. The rearrangement links TRBV5-1 to TRBJ2-3; 8 nucleotides line up with TRBD1. V was clipped by 2 bases and J by 5 bases; unmatched bases: 13. This CDR3 is built from 17 residues. Germline CDR1 reads SGHRS; CDR2 reads YFSETQ. In DNA form, the CDR3 reads TGCGCCAGCAGCTTAGCTAACACAGGGGGGATAGGAGATACGCAGTATTTT. Its translation is CASSLANTGGIGDTQYF.

V is TRBV11-2 and J is TRBJ2-7, with D perhaps matching TRBD1 (6 bases). Germline CDR1 and CDR2: SGHAT and FQNNGV. The CDR3 totals 14 residues. Trimming removed 2 bases at V and 2 bases at J, with 10 bases between. CDR3 DNA sequence: TGTGCCAGCAGCTTATTCCGGACAGCCTACGAGCAGTACTTC. Its protein is CASSLFRTAYEQYF.

In this sample, this clone turned up a few times. V is TRBV7-9 and J is TRBJ1-6; 8 bases map to TRBD1. This CDR3 spans 16 amino acids. Germline V CDR1 and CDR2: SEHNR, FQNEAQ (reference sequence). V lost 5 bases and J lost 3; bases outside the gene matches: 6. CDR3 in amino acids: CASSPPGQGYNSPLHF. In nucleotides, the CDR3 is TGTGCCAGCAGCCCTCCCGGACAGGGCTATAATTCACCCCTCCACTTT. The full variable domain, with the rest looked up from reference TRBV7-9 and TRBJ1-6, is DTGVSQNPRHKITKRGQNVTFRCDPISEHNRLYWYRQTLGQGPEFLTYFQNEAQLEKSRLLSDRFSAERPKGSFSTLEIQRTEQGDSAMYLCASSPPGQGYNSPLHFGNGTRLTVT.

This chain connects TRBV4-2 to TRBJ2-7, with TRBD2 matching over 8 bases. The trim removed 3 bases at V and 3 bases at J, leaving 7 bases unmatched. The CDR3 is 15 residues long. Looked up from germline, CDR1 is LGHNA and CDR2 is YNFKEQ. CDR3 residues: CASSHELAEDYEQYF. The DNA of the CDR3 is TGTGCCAGCAGCCATGAACTAGCGGAAGACTACGAGCAGTACTTC.

The rearrangement links TRBV6-1 to TRBJ2-5, with TRBD2 matching 7 bases. V lost 1 base to trimming and J lost 5 bases; unmatched junction nucleotides: 7. The CDR3 runs to 15 residues. Looked up from germline, CDR1 is MNHNS and CDR2 is SASEGT. The DNA of the CDR3 is TGTGCCAGCAGTGAAGGGGGGGGAGGAGGGGAGACCCAGTACTTC. This translates into CASSEGGGGGETQYF.

This clone was seen a handful of times. The V and J genes are TRBV5-1 and TRBJ2-7; TRBD1 is a possible D gene (6 bases). Looked up from germline, CDR1 is SGHRS and CDR2 is YFSETQ. Deletions cut 6 bases from V and 5 bases from J, with 15 bases between. The length of the CDR3 is 13 residues. Here the CDR3 reads CASMGATHHEQYF. As DNA, the CDR3 is TGCGCCAGCATGGGGGCGACCCACCACGAGCAGTACTTC.

The chain has TRBV2 and TRBJ1-6; D is undetermined. The ends were cut back, 1 base at V and 14 bases at J, with 9 bases in the middle. The CDR3 consists of 12 residues. The germline V gene has CDR1 SNHLY and CDR2 FYNNEI. This chain's CDR3 is CASSEGFNTLHF. The CDR3 DNA is TGTGCCAGCAGTGAAGGCTTTAACACCCTCCACTTT.

The CDR3 coding sequence is TGTGCCACCAGCAGCTTCGACAGGGGGCAAATCGAGCAGTACTTC. It yields the protein CATSSFDRGQIEQYF. The chain is built from TRBV15 and TRBJ2-7; 10 positions match TRBD1. V shed 3 bases, J shed 6 bases, and the junction held 8 bases outside the gene matches. There are 15 residues in the CDR3. The germline gives CDR1 LNHNV, CDR2 YYDKDF (reference sequence).

This clone turned up a few times. CDR3 in DNA: TGTGCCAGCAGTCGGGACAGCTATGGCTACACCTTC. Its translation is CASSRDSYGYTF. This chain joins TRBV6-5 and TRBJ1-2, with 7 bases that match TRBD1. The trim removed 5 bases at V and 4 bases at J, leaving 1 base unmatched. This CDR3 comprises 12 residues. CDR1 MNHEY and CDR2 SVGAGI come from the germline V gene.